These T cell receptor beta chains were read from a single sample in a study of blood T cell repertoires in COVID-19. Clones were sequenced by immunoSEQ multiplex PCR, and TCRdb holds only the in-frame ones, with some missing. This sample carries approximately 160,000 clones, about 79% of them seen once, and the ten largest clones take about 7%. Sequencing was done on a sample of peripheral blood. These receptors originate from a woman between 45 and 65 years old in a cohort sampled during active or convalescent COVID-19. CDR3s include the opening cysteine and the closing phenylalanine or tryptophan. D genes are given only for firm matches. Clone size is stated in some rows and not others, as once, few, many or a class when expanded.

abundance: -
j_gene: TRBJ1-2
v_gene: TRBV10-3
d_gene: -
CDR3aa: CAIRGATASFGDYGYTF
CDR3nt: TGTGCCATCAGGGGGGCAACGGCCTCTTTTGGGGACTATGGCTACACCTTC

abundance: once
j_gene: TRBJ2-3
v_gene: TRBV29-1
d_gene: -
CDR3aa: CSVGHDTQYF
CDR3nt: TGCAGCGTTGGGCATGATACGCAGTATTTT

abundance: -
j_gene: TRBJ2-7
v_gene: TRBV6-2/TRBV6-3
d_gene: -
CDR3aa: CASSLLEPYEQYF
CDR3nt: TGTGCCAGCAGTCTACTAGAACCCTACGAGCAGTACTTC

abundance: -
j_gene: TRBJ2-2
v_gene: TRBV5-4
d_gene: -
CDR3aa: CASSLVFNGELFF
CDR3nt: TGTGCCAGCAGCTTGGTTTTTAACGGGGAGCTGTTTTTT

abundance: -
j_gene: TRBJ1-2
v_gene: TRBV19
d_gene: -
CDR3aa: CASSIGSQVLRGYTF
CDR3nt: TGTGCCAGTAGTATTGGGTCACAGGTTTTACGTGGCTACACCTTC

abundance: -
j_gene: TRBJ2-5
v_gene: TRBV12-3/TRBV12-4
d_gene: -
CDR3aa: CASSLNGWETQYF
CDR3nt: TGTGCCAGCAGTTTAAACGGGTGGGAGACCCAGTACTTC

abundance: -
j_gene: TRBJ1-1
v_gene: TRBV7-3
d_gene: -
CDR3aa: CASSTQTGREAFF
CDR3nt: TGTGCCAGCAGCACCCAGACAGGACGTGAAGCTTTCTTT

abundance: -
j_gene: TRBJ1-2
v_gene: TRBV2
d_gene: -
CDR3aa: CASSDSFNYGYTF
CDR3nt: TGTGCCAGCAGTGATTCATTTAACTATGGCTACACCTTC

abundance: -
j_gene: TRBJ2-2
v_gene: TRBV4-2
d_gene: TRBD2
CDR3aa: CASSRASGGAGTGELFF
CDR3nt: TGTGCCAGCAGCCGGGCTAGCGGGGGGGCAGGGACCGGGGAGCTGTTTTTT

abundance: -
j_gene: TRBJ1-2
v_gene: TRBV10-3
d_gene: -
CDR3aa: CAISESSTGNYGYTF
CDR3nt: TGTGCCATCAGTGAGTCATCCACAGGGAACTATGGCTACACCTTC

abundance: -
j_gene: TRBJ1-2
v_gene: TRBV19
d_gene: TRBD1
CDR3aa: CASSIVVGTGALGYTF
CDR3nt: TGTGCCAGTAGTATAGTAGTGGGGACAGGGGCCCTCGGCTACACCTTC

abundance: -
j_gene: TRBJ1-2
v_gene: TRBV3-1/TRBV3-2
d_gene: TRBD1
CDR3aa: CASSQWTGEKHGYTF
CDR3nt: TGTGCCAGCAGCCAATGGACAGGGGAGAAGCATGGCTACACCTTC

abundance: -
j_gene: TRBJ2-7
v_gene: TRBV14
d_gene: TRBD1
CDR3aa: CASSHLGQLTYEQYF
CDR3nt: TGTGCCAGCAGCCACTTGGGACAGCTCACCTACGAGCAGTACTTC

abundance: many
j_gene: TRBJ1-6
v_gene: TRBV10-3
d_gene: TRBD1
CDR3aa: CATRDRGFNSPLHF
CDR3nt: TGTGCCACCCGGGACAGGGGGTTTAATTCACCCCTCCACTTT

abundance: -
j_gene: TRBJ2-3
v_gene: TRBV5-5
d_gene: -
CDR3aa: CASSREADTQYF
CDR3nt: TGTGCCAGCAGCAGGGAGGCAGATACGCAGTATTTT

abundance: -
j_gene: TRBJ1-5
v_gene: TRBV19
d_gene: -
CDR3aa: CASKTAEYQPQHF
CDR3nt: TGTGCCAGTAAAACAGCGGAGTATCAGCCCCAGCATTTT

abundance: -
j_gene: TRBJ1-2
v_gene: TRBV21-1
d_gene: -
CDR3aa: CASTNRRPDGYTF
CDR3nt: TGTGCCAGCACTAACAGGCGTCCGGATGGCTACACCTTC

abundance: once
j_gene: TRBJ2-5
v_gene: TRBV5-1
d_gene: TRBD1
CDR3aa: CASSFQGATGETQYF
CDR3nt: TGCGCCAGCAGCTTCCAGGGGGCTACGGGAGAGACCCAGTACTTC

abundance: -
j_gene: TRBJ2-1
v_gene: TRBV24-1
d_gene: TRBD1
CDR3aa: CATSDTRGPELYNEQFF
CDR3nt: TGTGCCACCAGTGACACTAGGGGGCCTGAACTCTACAATGAGCAGTTCTTC

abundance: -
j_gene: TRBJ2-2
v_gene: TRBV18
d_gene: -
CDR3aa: CASSPPGTAGANTGELFF
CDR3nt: TGTGCCAGCTCACCACCCGGGACAGCGGGTGCGAACACCGGGGAGCTGTTTTTT

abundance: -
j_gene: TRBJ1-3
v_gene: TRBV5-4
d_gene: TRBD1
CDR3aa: CASSYTGQASTIYF
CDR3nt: TGTGCCAGCAGCTACACGGGACAGGCGAGCACCATATATTTT

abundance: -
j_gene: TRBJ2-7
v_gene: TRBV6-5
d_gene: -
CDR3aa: CASSYRGRREQYF
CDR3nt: TGTGCCAGCAGTTACCGTGGCAGGCGAGAGCAGTACTTC

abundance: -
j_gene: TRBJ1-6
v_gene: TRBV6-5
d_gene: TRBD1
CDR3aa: CASIRDSGNSPLHF
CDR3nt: TGTGCCAGCATCCGGGACAGCGGCAATTCACCCCTCCACTTT

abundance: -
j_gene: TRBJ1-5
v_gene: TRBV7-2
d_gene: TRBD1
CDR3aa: CASSLVGTGVQPQHF
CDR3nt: TGTGCCAGCAGCTTAGTTGGGACAGGGGTTCAGCCCCAGCATTTT

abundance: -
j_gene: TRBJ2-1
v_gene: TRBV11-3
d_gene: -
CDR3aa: CASSLGQGGHNEQFF
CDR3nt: TGTGCCAGCAGCTTAGGGCAGGGGGGCCACAATGAGCAGTTCTTC

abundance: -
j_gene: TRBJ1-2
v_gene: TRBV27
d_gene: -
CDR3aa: CASTSRGGYTF
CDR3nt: TGTGCCAGCACCTCCCGGGGAGGCTACACCTTC

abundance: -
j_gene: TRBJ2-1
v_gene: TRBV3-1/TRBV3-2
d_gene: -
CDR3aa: CASSLMYNEQFF
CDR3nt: TGTGCCAGCAGCCTCATGTACAATGAGCAGTTCTTC

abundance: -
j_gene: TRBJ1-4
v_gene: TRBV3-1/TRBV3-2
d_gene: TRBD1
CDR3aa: CASSPRDRVEKLFF
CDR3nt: TGTGCCAGCAGCCCGAGGGACAGGGTAGAAAAACTGTTTTTT

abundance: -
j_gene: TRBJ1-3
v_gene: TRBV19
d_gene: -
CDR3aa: CASTGNLGNTIYF
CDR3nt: TGTGCCAGTACGGGGAACCTTGGAAACACCATATATTTT